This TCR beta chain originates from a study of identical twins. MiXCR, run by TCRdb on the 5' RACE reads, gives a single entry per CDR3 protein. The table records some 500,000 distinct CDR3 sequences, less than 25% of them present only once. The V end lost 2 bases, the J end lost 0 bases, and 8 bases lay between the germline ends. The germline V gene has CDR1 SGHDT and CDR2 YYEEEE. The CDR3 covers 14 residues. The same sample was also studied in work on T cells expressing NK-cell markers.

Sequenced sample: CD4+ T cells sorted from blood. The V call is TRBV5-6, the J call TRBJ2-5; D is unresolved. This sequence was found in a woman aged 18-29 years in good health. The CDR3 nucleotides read TGTGCCAGCAGCTTCCGGTTGTACCAAGAGACCCAGTACTTC. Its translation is CASSFRLYQETQYF.